One sample yielded the 15 T cell receptor beta chains listed below, sequenced in a study of T cell responses to AZD1222 COVID-19 vaccine. Data came from immunoSEQ multiplex PCR; TCRdb stores just in-frame clones and leaves some out. Of 150,000 to 200,000 clones in the sample, just over 90% are singletons; the top ten hold approximately 1.2%. The input for sequencing was peripheral blood, taken 28 days after the second AZD1222 dose. The origin of the receptors is an adult who received the AZD1222 COVID-19 vaccine.

The CDR3 sequence: CASSLEGGGDEQYF. CDR3 nucleotides: TGTGCCAGCAGTTTAGAGGGAGGCGGAGACGAGCAGTACTTC. The chain recombines TRBV27 with TRBJ2-7; a possible D gene is TRBD2 (6 bases). CDR3 length: 14 amino acids. Germline loops: CDR1 MNHEY, CDR2 SMNVEV (reference sequence). The germline V and J ends were trimmed by 2 bases and 5 bases, with 13 bases remaining between them.

This clone was recorded only once. This rearrangement joins TRBV6-2 or TRBV6-3 to TRBJ2-3; D possibly corresponds to TRBD1 (5 bases). Germline V CDR1 and CDR2: MNHEY, SVGEGT. V was trimmed by 4 bases and J by 0 bases, leaving 8 bases between them. This CDR3 has 14 amino acids. The CDR3 DNA sequence: TGTGCCAGCAGTTCAGGGTATAGCACAGATACGCAGTATTTT. Protein product: CASSSGYSTDTQYF.

The chain has TRBV7-8 and TRBJ2-5; the D gene could be TRBD1 or TRBD2 (5 bases each). V lost 1 base to trimming and J lost 1 base, with 13 bases between them. The germline V gene encodes CDR1 SGHVS and CDR2 FQNEAQ. The CDR3 extends over 16 amino acids. CDR3 protein: CASSLVFGGGQETQYF. The CDR3 DNA follows: TGTGCCAGCAGCTTAGTGTTTGGGGGTGGCCAAGAGACCCAGTACTTC.

This clone occurred a few times. The V call is TRBV5-4, the J call TRBJ1-6, with 7 bases that match TRBD1. The CDR3 is 14 residues long. V shed 5 bases, J shed 7 bases, and the junction held 6 bases outside the gene matches. Germline V gives CDR1 SGHNT, CDR2 YYREEE (reference sequence). The CDR3 bases are TGTGCCAGCAGATCGGGACAGACCAATTCACCCCTCCACTTT. Its protein is CASRSGQTNSPLHF. Complete variable domain (other parts from reference TRBV5-4 and TRBJ1-6): ETGVTQSPTHLIKTRGQQVTLRCSSQSGHNTVSWYQQALGQGPQFIFQYYREEENGRGNFPPRFSGLQFPNYSSELNVNALELDDSALYLCASRSGQTNSPLHFGNGTRLTVT.

The chain links TRBV11-2 to TRBJ1-1, with D maybe TRBD1 (6 bases). Trimming stripped 5 bases from V and 3 bases from J, with 10 bases between. Germline CDR1 reads SGHAT; CDR2 reads FQNNGV. This CDR3 has 13 amino acids. CDR3: CASSQDSHTEAFF. CDR3 nucleotide sequence: TGTGCCAGCAGCCAGGACAGCCACACTGAAGCTTTCTTT.

The chain is built from TRBV6-2 or TRBV6-3 and TRBJ1-1; 7 nucleotides line up with TRBD1. The V segment lost 2 bases and the J segment 4 bases; nucleotides outside the gene matches: 10. The CDR3 contains 16 residues. Germline CDR1 and CDR2: MNHEY and SVGEGT. The CDR3 loop is CASSYLTLAGGTEAFF. The CDR3 DNA sequence: TGTGCCAGCAGTTACCTCACCCTGGCAGGGGGCACTGAAGCTTTCTTT.

This chain links TRBV7-9 with TRBJ1-2, with 8 bases matching TRBD1. With 6 bases clipped from V and 12 bases from J, the junction kept 15 bases outside the gene matches. CDR1 SEHNR and CDR2 FQNEAQ come from the germline V gene (reference sequence). This CDR3 region has 14 residues. In DNA, the CDR3 is TGTGCCAGCAGTATACAGGGGGTCTACTATCAAAACACCTTC. Residues: CASSIQGVYYQNTF.

The gene calls are TRBV30 and TRBJ1-6, with a possible D match to TRBD1 (5 bases). Trimming removed 0 bases from V and 5 bases from J, with 14 bases in between. The CDR3 runs to 16 residues. From germline, CDR1 is GTSNPN and CDR2 SVGIG (reference sequence). The CDR3 coding sequence is TGTGCCTGGAGTGTATTGGGGGGAAAGAATAATTCACCCCTCCACTTT. Translated: CAWSVLGGKNNSPLHF.

The rearrangement links TRBV11-2 to TRBJ2-7; D could derive from TRBD1 or TRBD2 (5 bases each). Deletions cut 1 base from V and 12 bases from J, with 19 bases between. Germline values: CDR1 SGHAT, CDR2 FQNNGV. This CDR3 has 14 amino acids. In DNA form, the CDR3 reads TGTGCCAGCAGCTTAGTTCCCGGGACCACTCGTCGGTACTTC. It codes for CASSLVPGTTRRYF.

The rearrangement joins TRBV11-2 to TRBJ1-5; D remains ambiguous. The CDR3 loop spans 15 amino acids. V was pared by 10 bases and J by 2 bases, with 18 bases between. Germline CDR1 and CDR2: SGHAT and FQNNGV. DNA for the CDR3: TGTGCCACCCCCCGCAGTGCCGCCGGCAATCAGCCCCAGCATTTT. Its translation is CATPRSAAGNQPQHF.

V gene TRBV25-1 combines with J gene TRBJ1-4; D is unclear. V lost 3 bases to trimming and J lost 7 bases, with 18 bases between them. The CDR3 length is 16 residues. The germline V gene has CDR1 MGHDK and CDR2 SYGVNS. The CDR3 coding sequence is TGTGCCAGCAGTGATCCGAGGGAGGAATTCCCTGAAAAACTGTTTTTT. Its protein is CASSDPREEFPEKLFF.

The rearrangement joins TRBV3-1 (or the pseudogene TRBV3-2) to TRBJ1-6; 10 bases line up with TRBD1. Germline V gene data show CDR1 as LGHDT and CDR2 as YNNKEL (reference sequence). Unmatched junction bases numbered 10, after V lost 4 bases and J lost 7 bases. The CDR3 length is 17 residues. The CDR3 here is CASSLRPTGGRNSPLHF. Written as DNA, the CDR3 is TGTGCCAGCAGCCTCAGGCCGACAGGGGGCAGAAATTCACCCCTCCACTTT.

V usage is TRBV11-2 and J usage is TRBJ2-1, with 8 bases that match TRBD1. V trimming: 2 bases; J trimming: 4 bases; junction bases outside the gene matches: 7. CDR1 SGHAT and CDR2 FQNNGV come from the germline V gene. This CDR3 comprises 16 residues. The chain's CDR3 is CASSLWTGMEYNEQFF. DNA for the CDR3: TGTGCCAGCAGCTTATGGACAGGGATGGAATACAATGAGCAGTTCTTC.

V gene TRBV6-1 combines with J gene TRBJ1-2, with a possible D match to TRBD1 (5 bases). The CDR3 length is 17 residues. CDR1 and CDR2 from the germline V gene are MNHNS and SASEGT. V was pared by 1 base and J by 5 bases, with 20 bases between. CDR3 protein: CASSEVPGGRGFYGYTF. In nucleotides, the CDR3 is TGTGCCAGCAGTGAAGTTCCCGGGGGACGGGGGTTTTATGGCTACACCTTC.

The chain is built from TRBV5-1 and TRBJ1-1; TRBD1 is a possible D gene (6 bases). The germline V gene encodes CDR1 SGHRS and CDR2 YFSETQ. Deletions cut 6 bases from V and 0 bases from J, with 15 bases between. The CDR3 extends over 15 amino acids. The CDR3 spells CASTDHDRLNTEAFF. The CDR3 DNA reads TGCGCCAGCACCGATCACGACAGGTTGAACACTGAAGCTTTCTTT. The full variable domain, in which reference TRBV5-1 and TRBJ1-1 provide the parts outside the CDR3, is KAGVTQTPRYLIKTRGQQVTLSCSPISGHRSVSWYQQTPGQGLQFLFEYFSETQRNKGNFPGRFSGRQFSNSRSEMNVSTLELGDSALYLCASTDHDRLNTEAFFGQGTRLTVV.